A single sample gave rise to the 18 T cell receptor beta chains below, sequenced in a study of blood T cell repertoires in COVID-19. The assay was immunoSEQ multiplex PCR, and TCRdb's table has in-frame clones only and misses some. The sample records about 400,000 clones, about 89% being singletons. Material: peripheral blood. All receptors derive from a woman in her 30s with acute or convalescent COVID-19.

This sequence joins TRBV19 and TRBJ1-1; no clear D gene. CDR1 and CDR2 (germline): LNHDA, SQIVND (reference sequence). V was cut by 7 bases and J by 4 bases, with 10 bases left in between. The CDR3 length is 12 residues. The CDR3 spells CASTKLGTEAFF. The CDR3 DNA sequence: TGTGCCAGTACCAAACTCGGCACTGAAGCTTTCTTT. Variable domain in full (rest from reference TRBV19 and TRBJ1-1): DGGITQSPKYLFRKEGQNVTLSCEQNLNHDAMYWYRQDPGQGLRLIYYSQIVNDFQKGDIAEGYSVSREKKESFPLTVTSAQKNPTAFYLCASTKLGTEAFFGQGTRLTVV.

The rearrangement joins TRBV19 to TRBJ1-1; D remains unclear. This CDR3 is 16 amino acids long. Germline loops: CDR1 LNHDA, CDR2 SQIVND (reference sequence). Trimming shortened V by 0 bases and J by 3 bases, and 14 bases separated the two germline ends. The CDR3 protein is CASSIDRTAFHTEAFF. In DNA form, the CDR3 reads TGTGCCAGTAGTATAGATCGGACTGCTTTCCACACTGAAGCTTTCTTT.

This clone is a singleton in its sample. The chain recombines TRBV24-1 with TRBJ1-2, with 8 bases matching TRBD1. Germline values: CDR1 KGHDR, CDR2 SFDVKD. The CDR3 is 16 amino acids. Trimming removed 3 bases from V and 4 bases from J; junction bases left unmatched: 9. The CDR3 DNA is TGTGCCACCAGTGATGCAACAGGGGGGAAAGGCTATGGCTACACCTTC. Translated: CATSDATGGKGYGYTF.

This sequence joins TRBV5-1 and TRBJ2-7, with 10 bases identical to TRBD1. The CDR3 has 16 residues. Germline V gene lookup returns CDR1 SGHRS and CDR2 YFSETQ. V was clipped by 2 bases and J by 5 bases; unmatched bases: 10. CDR3 DNA sequence: TGCGCCAGCAGCTTCGACCGGGACAGGGGAATCCACGAGCAGTACTTC. Translated, it gives CASSFDRDRGIHEQYF.

About this clone itself: This specimen includes other DNA sequences encoding the same CDR3. The genes are TRBV7-6 and TRBJ1-1; D gene ambiguous. V was trimmed by 1 base and J by 0 bases, leaving 6 bases between them. This CDR3 has 14 amino acids. CDR1 is SGHVS, CDR2 FNYEAQ, per germline. The CDR3 is CASSLGRLNTEAFF. The CDR3, as DNA: TGTGCCAGCAGCTTAGGGCGGCTGAACACTGAAGCTTTCTTT.

The V and J genes are TRBV4-2 and TRBJ1-1; 8 bases fit TRBD1. V dropped 0 bases and J dropped 0; count of bases not matched to a gene: 12. Germline V lookup: CDR1 LGHNA, CDR2 YNFKEQ. The CDR3 loop spans 19 amino acids. The CDR3 region has the DNA TGTGCCAGCAGCCAAGATCAATCGGCCGGACAGGGTATGAACACTGAAGCTTTCTTT. The encoded protein is CASSQDQSAGQGMNTEAFF.

V is TRBV2 and J is TRBJ1-2; D unresolved. V dropped 1 base and J dropped 8 bases, with 14 bases sitting between them. Per germline, CDR1 SNHLY and CDR2 FYNNEI. The CDR3 consists of 14 residues. CDR3 sequence reads: CASSEVIGLEGYTF. The CDR3 DNA is TGTGCCAGCAGTGAAGTGATCGGGTTGGAGGGCTACACCTTC.

Remarks on this clone: Germline is not matched at one junction end, which may reflect a read error. The identical CDR3 is also encoded by other nucleotide sequences in the sample. The V gene is TRBV14, the J gene TRBJ2-7; D might be TRBD1 (6 bases). Germline-derived CDR1 and CDR2 are SGHDN and FVKESK. This CDR3 spans 14 amino acids. CDR3 amino acids: CASSQAGVIYEQYF. The CDR3 nucleotides read TGTGCCAGCAGCCAGGCAGGGGTAATCTACGAACAGTACTTC. Using reference TRBV14 and TRBJ2-7 for the parts outside the CDR3, the full variable domain is EAGVTQFPSHSVIEKGQTVTLRCDPISGHDNLYWYRRVMGKEIKFLLHFVKESKQDESGMPNNRFLAERTGGTYSTLKVQPAELEDSGVYFCASSQAGVIYEQYFGPGTRLTVT.

CDR3 nucleotides: TGCGCCAGCAGCGAAGAACCCGGGACTAGCGGGACCTACGAGCAGTACTTC. Its protein is CASSEEPGTSGTYEQYF. V is TRBV5-1 and J is TRBJ2-7; 13 nucleotides line up with TRBD2. Germline assignment: CDR1 SGHRS and CDR2 YFSETQ. V lost 4 bases, J lost 2 bases, and 9 bases stayed unmatched. The CDR3 spans 17 residues.

The chain uses TRBV30 and TRBJ2-2; D gene uncertain. Germline CDR1 reads GTSNPN; CDR2 reads SVGIG (reference sequence). CDR3 length: 14 amino acids. Trimming took 4 bases from V and 1 from J, leaving 10 bases between them. The CDR3 is CAWNDVLNTGELFF. Written as DNA, the CDR3 is TGTGCCTGGAATGATGTACTGAACACCGGGGAGCTGTTTTTT. The entire variable domain, with the rest obtained from reference TRBV30 and TRBJ2-2, is as follows: SQTIHQWPATLVQPVGSPLSLECTVEGTSNPNLYWYRQAAGRGLQLLFYSVGIGQISSEVPQNLSASRPQDRQFILSSKKLLLSDSGFYLCAWNDVLNTGELFFGEGSRLTVL.

The chain employs TRBV10-1 and TRBJ2-5; weak D call: TRBD1 (6 bases). Trimming left V 9 bases short and J 1 base short, with 15 bases between. In germline, CDR1 is WNHNN, CDR2 SYGVQD (reference sequence). CDR3 length: 14 residues. In DNA, the CDR3 is TGCGCCAGGATTTGTGGACAGAGCCAAGAGACCCAGTACTTC. Its translation: CARICGQSQETQYF.

The chain links TRBV2 to TRBJ2-7, with 11 bases aligning to TRBD1. Germline assignment: CDR1 SNHLY and CDR2 FYNNEI. The CDR3 consists of 14 residues. Germline trimming cut 7 bases from V and 6 bases from J; bases unmatched to any gene: 8. In DNA, the CDR3 is TGTGCCAGCAAAAACCGGGACAGGGGGGCCGAGCAGTACTTC. This encodes CASKNRDRGAEQYF.

The chain joins TRBV28 to TRBJ2-7; TRBD2 aligns across 7 bases. The trim removed 5 bases at V and 0 bases at J, leaving 10 bases unmatched. The germline V gene has CDR1 MDHEN and CDR2 SYDVKM. This CDR3 has 16 amino acids. The CDR3 sequence: CASSRAGTTNSYEQYF. As DNA, the CDR3 is TGTGCCAGCAGTCGGGCCGGGACTACCAACTCCTACGAGCAGTACTTC.

This clone was picked up one time. V is TRBV5-1 and J is TRBJ2-3, with 8 positions matching TRBD2. J was trimmed by 5 bases and V by 4 bases; bases with no gene match: 6. Per germline, CDR1 SGHRS and CDR2 YFSETQ. This CDR3 comprises 14 residues. The CDR3 region is CASSPGGLGDTQYF. The DNA for the CDR3 is TGCGCCAGCAGCCCGGGGGGGCTAGGAGATACGCAGTATTTT.

The chain has TRBV3-1 (or the pseudogene TRBV3-2) and TRBJ2-1; 11 nucleotides agree with TRBD2. CDR1 is LGHDT, CDR2 YNNKEL, per germline (reference sequence). This CDR3 is built from 17 residues. V dropped 4 bases and J dropped 0; count of bases not matched to a gene: 5. The CDR3 region has the DNA TGTGCCAGCAGCCGTACTAGCGGGGGTAGCTCCTACAATGAGCAGTTCTTC. Amino acids: CASSRTSGGSSYNEQFF.

The chain links TRBV7-9 to TRBJ1-1; D is perhaps TRBD1 (5 bases). CDR3 length equals 14 residues. CDR1 is SEHNR, CDR2 FQNEAQ, per germline (reference sequence). Deletions cut 8 bases from V and 0 bases from J, with 13 bases between. The CDR3 sequence: CASPSGALNTEAFF. DNA for the CDR3: TGTGCCAGCCCCTCTGGGGCGTTGAACACTGAAGCTTTCTTT.

The chain recombines TRBV5-1 with TRBJ2-1; 11 bases fit TRBD2. The V and J ends lost 2 bases and 3 bases, in that order; junction bases with no gene match: 4. Germline CDR1 reads SGHRS; CDR2 reads YFSETQ. The CDR3 is 16 amino acids. The CDR3 sequence is CASSFLTSGVYNEQFF. Written as DNA, the CDR3 is TGCGCCAGCAGCTTTTTGACTAGCGGGGTCTACAATGAGCAGTTCTTC.

This clone was seen once. The chain has TRBV29-1 and TRBJ2-1, with D uncertain. Looked up from germline, CDR1 is SQVTM and CDR2 is ANQGSEA. The V gene lost 0 bases and the J gene lost 10 bases, with 10 bases spanning the gap. The CDR3 extends over 12 amino acids. The CDR3 is CSVEDLRQEQFF. CDR3 nucleotides: TGCAGCGTTGAAGATCTCAGGCAGGAGCAGTTCTTC.